Listed below are T cell receptor beta chains from one sample, sequenced in a study of T cells in Graves' hyperthyroidism and ophthalmopathy. TCRdb redid the calling of the multiplex PCR reads with MiXCR, one entry per CDR3 protein. The data show more than 350,000 distinct CDR3 sequences, with over 12% seen just once and roughly a fifth held by the top ten. Source material: blood. The receptors here all came from a woman in her sixties or seventies with Graves' ophthalmopathy. Both conserved end residues are part of each CDR3. A D gene is named only where the DNA matches it firmly. Expanded clones are given a class, and other clones once, few, many or no size at all.

CDR3nt: TGTGCCAGCAGCCAAGATCTTACGGCCGGGGAGCTGTTTTTT
CDR3aa: CASSQDLTAGELFF
abundance: many
v_gene: TRBV3-1
d_gene: .
j_gene: TRBJ2-2

CDR3nt: TGTGCCAGCACCTCGGAGGGGGCGGGAGAGACCCAGTACTTC
CDR3aa: CASTSEGAGETQYF
abundance: few
v_gene: TRBV28
d_gene: .
j_gene: TRBJ2-5

CDR3nt: TGTGCCAGCAGTCGGATCAATGAGCAGTTCTTC
CDR3aa: CASSRINEQFF
abundance: .
v_gene: TRBV3-1
d_gene: .
j_gene: TRBJ2-1

CDR3nt: TGTGCCATCAATTCCGGGACAGGGCGGCAAGAGACCCAGTACTTC
CDR3aa: CAINSGTGRQETQYF
abundance: many
v_gene: TRBV10-3
d_gene: TRBD1
j_gene: TRBJ2-5

CDR3nt: TGCAGTGCTACCCCGGGACTCCCTCCTGACGAGCAGTACTTC
CDR3aa: CSATPGLPPDEQYF
abundance: few
v_gene: TRBV20-1
d_gene: .
j_gene: TRBJ2-7

CDR3nt: TGCGCCAGCAGCTCCTCACCGAGCAATCAGCCCCAGCATTTT
CDR3aa: CASSSSPSNQPQHF
abundance: .
v_gene: TRBV5-1
d_gene: .
j_gene: TRBJ1-5

CDR3nt: TGTGCCAGCAGTCCTCGGACTAGCACCTACAATGAGCAGTTCTTC
CDR3aa: CASSPRTSTYNEQFF
abundance: .
v_gene: TRBV27
d_gene: TRBD2
j_gene: TRBJ2-1

CDR3nt: TGTGCCAGCAGCACTAGGGGACAGGAGGTCTACGAGCAGTACTTC
CDR3aa: CASSTRGQEVYEQYF
abundance: many
v_gene: TRBV7-2
d_gene: TRBD1
j_gene: TRBJ2-7

CDR3nt: TGTGCCAGTCCCCCGGGGGACGGAGGCCCCTACGAGCAGTACTTC
CDR3aa: CASPPGDGGPYEQYF
abundance: many
v_gene: TRBV28
d_gene: .
j_gene: TRBJ2-7

CDR3nt: TGTGCCAGCAGCCAATGGGGACTAGCGGGAGTCGATGAGCAGTTCTTC
CDR3aa: CASSQWGLAGVDEQFF
abundance: few
v_gene: TRBV14
d_gene: TRBD2
j_gene: TRBJ2-1

CDR3nt: TGTGCCAGCAGTGAAGATCGTGGGGTTTGGCTAGCGGGTGACAATGAGCAGTTCTTC
CDR3aa: CASSEDRGVWLAGDNEQFF
abundance: few
v_gene: TRBV6-1
d_gene: TRBD2
j_gene: TRBJ2-1

CDR3nt: TGTGCCAGCAGTCGAGAGCGGGAGGGCCGGGAGACCCAGTACTTC
CDR3aa: CASSREREGRETQYF
abundance: many
v_gene: TRBV12-3/TRBV12-4
d_gene: TRBD2
j_gene: TRBJ2-5

CDR3nt: TGTGCCAGCAGTCTAAACTCGGAGGGGACCTACGAGCAGTACTTC
CDR3aa: CASSLNSEGTYEQYF
abundance: many
v_gene: TRBV2
d_gene: .
j_gene: TRBJ2-7

CDR3nt: TGCAGTGCTAGAGTCGCTTATCAGCCCCAGCATTTT
CDR3aa: CSARVAYQPQHF
abundance: few
v_gene: TRBV20-1
d_gene: .
j_gene: TRBJ1-5

CDR3nt: TGCGCCAGCAGCTTGATCGCAGGGGGCGTCGAAAAACTGTTTTTT
CDR3aa: CASSLIAGGVEKLFF
abundance: .
v_gene: TRBV5-1
d_gene: TRBD1
j_gene: TRBJ1-4

CDR3nt: TGTGCCAGCAGTGAGTGGTACGAGCAGTACTTC
CDR3aa: CASSEWYEQYF
abundance: many
v_gene: TRBV6-1
d_gene: .
j_gene: TRBJ2-7

CDR3nt: TGTGCCAGCCTTCCCTTACACAGCCTGAACACCGGGGAGCTGTTTTTT
CDR3aa: CASLPLHSLNTGELFF
abundance: few
v_gene: TRBV5-6
d_gene: .
j_gene: TRBJ2-2

CDR3nt: TGTGCCAGCAGTGAACTGAGGGCGAGCAATCAGCCCCAGCATTTT
CDR3aa: CASSELRASNQPQHF
abundance: many
v_gene: TRBV6-1
d_gene: .
j_gene: TRBJ1-5

CDR3nt: TGCAGCGTTGTCCCCCAGGGGGGAGGGCCTATAGAGACCCAGTACTTC
CDR3aa: CSVVPQGGGPIETQYF
abundance: many
v_gene: TRBV29-1
d_gene: .
j_gene: TRBJ2-5

CDR3nt: TGTGCCAGTAGTTCCGGAGGACTAGCGGCGTCGCAAGAGACCCAGTACTTC
CDR3aa: CASSSGGLAASQETQYF
abundance: many
v_gene: TRBV19
d_gene: TRBD2
j_gene: TRBJ2-5

CDR3nt: TGTGCCAGCAGTTTATCAGGGCCTTGGGCCTACAATGAGCAGTTCTTC
CDR3aa: CASSLSGPWAYNEQFF
abundance: few
v_gene: TRBV27
d_gene: .
j_gene: TRBJ2-1

CDR3nt: TGTGCCAGCAGTCCACCTCGGGACATTGGTGAGCAGTTCTTC
CDR3aa: CASSPPRDIGEQFF
abundance: .
v_gene: TRBV28
d_gene: .
j_gene: TRBJ2-1

CDR3nt: TGTGCCACCAGCAGATCCGGGACAGAGGACTACGAGCAGTACTTC
CDR3aa: CATSRSGTEDYEQYF
abundance: many
v_gene: TRBV15
d_gene: TRBD1
j_gene: TRBJ2-7

CDR3nt: TGCGCCAGCAGCTTTAGTTCGGTGAATTCACCCCTCCACTTT
CDR3aa: CASSFSSVNSPLHF
abundance: .
v_gene: TRBV5-1
d_gene: .
j_gene: TRBJ1-6

CDR3nt: TGTGCCAGCAGCTTATTGTTGTGGAGGGGGGCCGGGGAGCTGTTTTTT
CDR3aa: CASSLLLWRGAGELFF
abundance: many
v_gene: TRBV7-8
d_gene: .
j_gene: TRBJ2-2

CDR3nt: TGCAGTGCTAGAGATTGGAGCTTTGATGGCTACACCTTC
CDR3aa: CSARDWSFDGYTF
abundance: many
v_gene: TRBV20-1
d_gene: .
j_gene: TRBJ1-2

CDR3nt: TGTGCCAGCACTCCCCTAGCGGGTACCTACAATGAGCAGTTCTTC
CDR3aa: CASTPLAGTYNEQFF
abundance: many
v_gene: TRBV28
d_gene: TRBD2
j_gene: TRBJ2-1

CDR3nt: TGTGCCAGTAGAGGGTTAGTGGGGGCCAACGTCCTGACTTTC
CDR3aa: CASRGLVGANVLTF
abundance: .
v_gene: TRBV19
d_gene: .
j_gene: TRBJ2-6

CDR3nt: TGCAGTGCTAGAGATCCCGGGAGGAGCTCCTACGAGCAGTACTTC
CDR3aa: CSARDPGRSSYEQYF
abundance: many
v_gene: TRBV20-1
d_gene: TRBD2
j_gene: TRBJ2-7